This TCR beta chain comes out of a study of shared clonotypes between healthy human individuals. For this clone: Other DNA sequences in this specimen translate into the identical CDR3.

Clones were read by immunoSEQ multiplex PCR, and TCRdb kept only the in-frame ones, dropping some. The sample lists under 600,000 clones; more than 95% were seen once. V was clipped by 5 bases and J by 2 bases; unmatched bases: 3. Germline values: CDR1 MNHNY, CDR2 SVGAGI (reference sequence). This CDR3 has 15 residues. The chain combines TRBV6-6 with TRBJ2-7; 13 bases line up with TRBD2. This TCR was recovered from a woman in her twenties or thirties in good health. Sample: naive CD4+ T cells sorted from blood. Subset indicated: CD45RA+ positively selected. For the CDR3, the DNA is TGTGCCAGCAGTCGAGGGACTAGCGGGACCTACGAGCAGTACTTC. This translates into CASSRGTSGTYEQYF.